The rows below give T cell receptor beta chains drawn from one sample of a study of T cells in Graves' hyperthyroidism and ophthalmopathy. TCRdb ran MiXCR on the multiplex PCR reads and lists one entry per CDR3 protein. There are hundreds of thousands of distinct CDR3 sequences in the sample; about a sixth occur only once, and about 16% lies in the top ten. Sequenced input: blood. These receptors all stem from a woman between 18 and 29 years old with Graves' ophthalmopathy. Each CDR3 is given with its conserved first and last residue. The order of the fields is clone size, V gene, J gene, D gene, CDR3 protein, CDR3 DNA. A D gene is named only where the DNA matches it firmly. The size entry is marked missing in some rows and otherwise reads once, few, many or a size class.

size: -; V: TRBV7-2; J: TRBJ2-7; D: -; CDR3: CASSLGLTMVEQYF; DNA: TGTGCCAGCAGCTTAGGGCTTACCATGGTTGAGCAGTACTTC
size: many; V: TRBV7-9; J: TRBJ2-5; D: -; CDR3: CASSLLGGSQETQYF; DNA: TGTGCCAGCAGCTTATTAGGAGGGAGTCAAGAGACCCAGTACTTC
size: -; V: TRBV3-1; J: TRBJ2-3; D: TRBD2; CDR3: CASSGRTSGGPTDTQYF; DNA: TGTGCCAGCAGCGGCCGGACTAGCGGGGGCCCCACAGATACGCAGTATTTT
size: few; V: TRBV9; J: TRBJ1-2; D: -; CDR3: CASSANPTENDYGYTF; DNA: TGTGCCAGCAGCGCTAACCCTACAGAGAATGACTATGGCTACACCTTC
size: -; V: TRBV4-3; J: TRBJ1-1; D: -; CDR3: CASNQWGGNTEAFF; DNA: TGCGCCAGCAACCAATGGGGGGGAAACACTGAAGCTTTCTTT
size: -; V: TRBV19; J: TRBJ1-1; D: -; CDR3: CASSTQGLGNTEAFF; DNA: TGTGCCAGTAGTACCCAGGGTTTGGGGAACACTGAAGCTTTCTTT
size: -; V: TRBV28; J: TRBJ2-5; D: -; CDR3: CASTIGFLGGKETQYF; DNA: TGTGCCAGCACCATCGGGTTCCTAGGGGGGAAAGAGACCCAGTACTTC
size: -; V: TRBV5-1; J: TRBJ1-4; D: TRBD1; CDR3: CASGTATNEKLFF; DNA: TGCGCCAGCGGGACAGCAACTAATGAAAAACTGTTTTTT
size: few; V: TRBV9; J: TRBJ1-4; D: -; CDR3: CASSERGGDEKLFF; DNA: TGTGCCAGCAGCGAGAGGGGTGGGGATGAAAAACTGTTTTTT
size: -; V: TRBV6-2/TRBV6-3; J: TRBJ2-5; D: -; CDR3: CASSYGSGQAAQYF; DNA: TGTGCCAGCAGTTACGGTTCGGGGCAAGCGGCCCAGTACTTC
size: -; V: TRBV20-1; J: TRBJ2-3; D: TRBD2; CDR3: CSAGLAGGTDTQYF; DNA: TGCAGTGCTGGACTAGCGGGAGGGACAGATACGCAGTATTTT
size: -; V: TRBV20-1; J: TRBJ1-3; D: TRBD1; CDR3: CSAARQGGSGNTIYF; DNA: TGCAGTGCGGCCCGACAGGGGGGCTCTGGAAACACCATATATTTT
size: many; V: TRBV2; J: TRBJ1-1; D: -; CDR3: CASRVSRGGVNTEAFF; DNA: TGTGCCAGCAGGGTTTCGAGAGGGGGAGTGAACACTGAAGCTTTCTTT
size: -; V: TRBV29-1; J: TRBJ2-5; D: TRBD2; CDR3: CSVATSGRGETQYF; DNA: TGCAGCGTAGCTACTAGCGGGAGAGGAGAGACCCAGTACTTC
size: many; V: TRBV20-1; J: TRBJ1-5; D: TRBD1; CDR3: CSARGAGGSNQPQHF; DNA: TGCAGTGCTAGAGGGGCAGGGGGGAGCAATCAGCCCCAGCATTTT
size: many; V: TRBV6-1; J: TRBJ1-1; D: -; CDR3: CASSAAGAPNTEAFF; DNA: TGTGCCAGCAGTGCGGCAGGGGCCCCGAACACTGAAGCTTTCTTT
size: -; V: TRBV20-1; J: TRBJ2-7; D: -; CDR3: CSAGGVRGYEQYF; DNA: TGCAGTGCGGGGGGCGTCAGGGGCTACGAGCAGTACTTC
size: many; V: TRBV7-8; J: TRBJ1-1; D: -; CDR3: CASSTRSRSDTEAFF; DNA: TGTGCCAGCAGTACCCGTTCGAGGTCGGACACTGAAGCTTTCTTT
size: many; V: TRBV12-5; J: TRBJ1-1; D: -; CDR3: CASGLVRGREGTEAFF; DNA: TGTGCTAGTGGTTTGGTAAGGGGCAGGGAGGGCACTGAAGCTTTCTTT
size: once; V: TRBV5-1; J: TRBJ1-2; D: -; CDR3: CASRMVPSTETNYGYTF; DNA: TGCGCCAGCAGGATGGTTCCCTCGACAGAGACTAACTATGGCTACACCTTC
size: many; V: TRBV6-2/TRBV6-3; J: TRBJ2-4; D: TRBD2; CDR3: CASIAGLAKNIQYF; DNA: TGTGCCAGCATAGCGGGGCTAGCCAAAAACATTCAGTACTTC
size: -; V: TRBV11-2; J: TRBJ1-2; D: TRBD1; CDR3: CASSLVDRGPGANYGYTF; DNA: TGTGCCAGCAGCTTAGTGGACAGGGGCCCCGGCGCTAACTATGGCTACACCTTC
size: many; V: TRBV6-1; J: TRBJ1-1; D: TRBD1; CDR3: CASSKGAGNTEAFF; DNA: TGTGCCAGCAGTAAGGGGGCAGGTAACACTGAAGCTTTCTTT
size: -; V: TRBV5-6; J: TRBJ2-7; D: TRBD1; CDR3: CASSYLQGGEQYF; DNA: TGTGCCAGCAGCTACCTACAGGGGGGCGAGCAGTACTTC
size: many; V: TRBV19; J: TRBJ1-1; D: TRBD1; CDR3: CASSVGTGAEAFF; DNA: TGTGCCAGTAGTGTCGGGACAGGGGCTGAAGCTTTCTTT
size: many; V: TRBV7-8; J: TRBJ1-2; D: TRBD1; CDR3: CASSLEGQRDGYTF; DNA: TGTGCCAGCAGCTTAGAGGGACAGAGGGATGGCTACACCTTC
size: -; V: TRBV19; J: TRBJ2-1; D: TRBD1; CDR3: CASSFLGQGDNEQFF; DNA: TGTGCCAGTAGTTTTCTGGGACAGGGGGACAATGAGCAGTTCTTC
size: many; V: TRBV6-2/TRBV6-3; J: TRBJ2-3; D: TRBD2; CDR3: CASSYLTSGLSTDTQYF; DNA: TGTGCCAGCAGTTACCTTACTAGCGGGCTCAGCACAGATACGCAGTATTTT
size: -; V: TRBV2; J: TRBJ2-7; D: TRBD2; CDR3: CASSASTSGRNYEQYF; DNA: TGTGCCAGCAGTGCCTCGACTAGCGGGAGGAACTACGAGCAGTACTTC
size: -; V: TRBV7-3; J: TRBJ2-1; D: TRBD2; CDR3: CASSIGGASYNEQFF; DNA: TGTGCCAGCAGCATCGGGGGGGCCTCCTACAATGAGCAGTTCTTC
size: -; V: TRBV4-1; J: TRBJ1-2; D: -; CDR3: CASSAVGRRDGYTF; DNA: TGCGCCAGCAGCGCCGTTGGGAGGCGGGATGGCTACACCTTC